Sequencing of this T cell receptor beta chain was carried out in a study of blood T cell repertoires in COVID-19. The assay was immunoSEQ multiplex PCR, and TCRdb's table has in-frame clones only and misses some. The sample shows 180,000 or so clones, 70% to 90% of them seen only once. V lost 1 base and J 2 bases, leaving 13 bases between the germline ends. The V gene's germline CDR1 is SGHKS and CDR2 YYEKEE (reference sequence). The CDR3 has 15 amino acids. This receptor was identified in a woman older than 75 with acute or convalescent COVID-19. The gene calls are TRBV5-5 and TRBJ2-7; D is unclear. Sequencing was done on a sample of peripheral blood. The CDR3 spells CASSLLELSTYEQYF. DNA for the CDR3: TGTGCCAGCAGCTTGCTTGAGCTAAGCACCTACGAGCAGTACTTC.